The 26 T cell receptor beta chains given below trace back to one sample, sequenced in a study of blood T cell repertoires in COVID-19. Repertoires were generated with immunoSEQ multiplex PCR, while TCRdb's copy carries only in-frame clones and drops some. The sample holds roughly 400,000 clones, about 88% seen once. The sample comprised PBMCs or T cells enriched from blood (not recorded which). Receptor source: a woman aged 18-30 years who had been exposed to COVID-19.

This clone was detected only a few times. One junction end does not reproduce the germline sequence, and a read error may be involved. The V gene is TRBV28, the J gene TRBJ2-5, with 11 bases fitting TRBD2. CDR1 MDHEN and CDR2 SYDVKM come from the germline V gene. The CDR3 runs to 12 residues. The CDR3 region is CASRIPSGLADF. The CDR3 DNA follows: TGTGCCAGCAGGATACCTTCGGGACTAGCGGACTTC.

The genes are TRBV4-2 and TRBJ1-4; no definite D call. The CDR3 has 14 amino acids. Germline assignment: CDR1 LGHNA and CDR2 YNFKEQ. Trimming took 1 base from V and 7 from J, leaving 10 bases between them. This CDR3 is CASSQVLSGEKLFF. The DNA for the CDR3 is TGTGCCAGCAGCCAAGTCCTATCGGGTGAAAAACTGTTTTTT.

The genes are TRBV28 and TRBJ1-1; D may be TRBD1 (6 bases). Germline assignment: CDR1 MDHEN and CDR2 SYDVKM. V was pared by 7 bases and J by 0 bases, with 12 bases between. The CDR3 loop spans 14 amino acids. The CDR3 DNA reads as TGTGCCAGCAAGGGGGGGCAGATGAACACTGAAGCTTTCTTT. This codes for CASKGGQMNTEAFF.

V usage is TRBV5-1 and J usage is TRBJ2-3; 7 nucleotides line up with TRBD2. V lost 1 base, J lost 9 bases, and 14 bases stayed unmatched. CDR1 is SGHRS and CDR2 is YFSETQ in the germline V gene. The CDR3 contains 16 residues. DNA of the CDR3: TGCGCCAGCAGCTTGTCCCACCCTTCTAGCGGTGGCACGCAGTATTTT. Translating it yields CASSLSHPSSGGTQYF.

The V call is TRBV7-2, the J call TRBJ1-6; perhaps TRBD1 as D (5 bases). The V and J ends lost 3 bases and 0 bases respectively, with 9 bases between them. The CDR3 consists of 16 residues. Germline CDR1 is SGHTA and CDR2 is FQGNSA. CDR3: CASSFYQGSYNSPLHF. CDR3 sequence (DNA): TGTGCCAGCAGCTTTTACCAGGGCTCCTATAATTCACCCCTCCACTTT. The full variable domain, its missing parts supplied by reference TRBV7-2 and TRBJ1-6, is GAGVSQSPSNKVTEKGKDVELRCDPISGHTALYWYRQSLGQGLEFLIYFQGNSAPDKSGLPSDRFSAERTGGSVSTLTIQRTQQEDSAVYLCASSFYQGSYNSPLHFGNGTRLTVT.

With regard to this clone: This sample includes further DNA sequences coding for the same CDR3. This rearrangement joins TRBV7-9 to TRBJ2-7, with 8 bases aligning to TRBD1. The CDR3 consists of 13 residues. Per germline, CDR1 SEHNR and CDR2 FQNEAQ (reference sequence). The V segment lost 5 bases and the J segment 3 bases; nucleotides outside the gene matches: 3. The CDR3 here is CASSLGQVYEQYF. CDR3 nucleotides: TGTGCCAGCAGCCTGGGACAGGTCTACGAGCAGTACTTC.

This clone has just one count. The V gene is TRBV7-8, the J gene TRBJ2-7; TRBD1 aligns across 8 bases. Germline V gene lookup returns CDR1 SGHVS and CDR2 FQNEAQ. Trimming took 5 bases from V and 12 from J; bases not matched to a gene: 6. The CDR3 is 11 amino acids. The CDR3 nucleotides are TGTGCCAGCAGCCAAGGACAGGGTGGGTACTTC. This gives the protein CASSQGQGGYF.

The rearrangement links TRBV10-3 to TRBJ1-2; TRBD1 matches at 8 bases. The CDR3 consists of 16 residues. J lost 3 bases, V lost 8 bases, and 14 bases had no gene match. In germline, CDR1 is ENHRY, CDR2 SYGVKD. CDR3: CAIPSDRVLSDYGYTF. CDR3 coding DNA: TGTGCCATCCCCTCGGACAGGGTCTTGTCCGACTATGGCTACACCTTC.

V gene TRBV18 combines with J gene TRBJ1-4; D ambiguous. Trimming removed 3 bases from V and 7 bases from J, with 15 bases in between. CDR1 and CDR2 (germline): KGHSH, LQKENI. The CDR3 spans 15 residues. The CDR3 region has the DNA TGTGCCAGCTCACCGAGAGGCCCGTTAAGTGAAAAACTGTTTTTT. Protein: CASSPRGPLSEKLFF.

DNA for the CDR3: TGTGCCAGCAGCTTGACTAGCGGGTCTACCAATGAGCAGTTCTTC. It codes for CASSLTSGSTNEQFF. The chain links TRBV11-2 to TRBJ2-1; 10 bases line up with TRBD2. J was trimmed by 6 bases and V by 3 bases; bases with no gene match: 5. There are 15 residues in the CDR3. Germline V lookup: CDR1 SGHAT, CDR2 FQNNGV.

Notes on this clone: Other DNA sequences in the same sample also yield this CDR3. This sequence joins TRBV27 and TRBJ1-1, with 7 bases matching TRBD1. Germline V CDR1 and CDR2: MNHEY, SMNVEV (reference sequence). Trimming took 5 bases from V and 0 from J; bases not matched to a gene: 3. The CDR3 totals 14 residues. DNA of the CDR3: TGTGCCAGCAGTCGAGACAGGGTGAACACTGAAGCTTTCTTT. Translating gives CASSRDRVNTEAFF.

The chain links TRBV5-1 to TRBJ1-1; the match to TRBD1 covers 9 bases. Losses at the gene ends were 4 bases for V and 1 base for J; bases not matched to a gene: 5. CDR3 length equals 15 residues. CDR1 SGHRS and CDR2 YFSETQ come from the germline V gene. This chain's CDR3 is CASSAKQGANTEAFF. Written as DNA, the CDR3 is TGCGCCAGCAGCGCAAAACAGGGGGCGAACACTGAAGCTTTCTTT.

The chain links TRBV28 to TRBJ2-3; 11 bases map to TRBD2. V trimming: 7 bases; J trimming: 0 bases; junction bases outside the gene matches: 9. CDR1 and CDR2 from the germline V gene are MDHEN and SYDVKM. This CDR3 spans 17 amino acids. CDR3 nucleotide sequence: TGTGCCAGCACCCCACCTAGCGGGAGGCCTAGCACAGATACGCAGTATTTT. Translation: CASTPPSGRPSTDTQYF.

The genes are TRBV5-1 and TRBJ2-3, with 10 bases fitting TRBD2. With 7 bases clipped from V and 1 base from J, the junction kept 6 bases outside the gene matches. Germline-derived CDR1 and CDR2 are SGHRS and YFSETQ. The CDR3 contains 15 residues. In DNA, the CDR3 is TGCGCCAGCCGGCAGGGGACTAGCGGCACAGATACGCAGTATTTT. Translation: CASRQGTSGTDTQYF. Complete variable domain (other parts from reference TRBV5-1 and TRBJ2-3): KAGVTQTPRYLIKTRGQQVTLSCSPISGHRSVSWYQQTPGQGLQFLFEYFSETQRNKGNFPGRFSGRQFSNSRSEMNVSTLELGDSALYLCASRQGTSGTDTQYFGPGTRLTVL.

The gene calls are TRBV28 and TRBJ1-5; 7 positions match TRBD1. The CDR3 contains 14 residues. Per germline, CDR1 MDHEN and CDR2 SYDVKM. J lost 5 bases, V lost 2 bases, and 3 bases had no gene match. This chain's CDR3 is CASSLGGGHQPQHF. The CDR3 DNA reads TGTGCCAGCAGTTTAGGAGGGGGCCATCAGCCCCAGCATTTT.

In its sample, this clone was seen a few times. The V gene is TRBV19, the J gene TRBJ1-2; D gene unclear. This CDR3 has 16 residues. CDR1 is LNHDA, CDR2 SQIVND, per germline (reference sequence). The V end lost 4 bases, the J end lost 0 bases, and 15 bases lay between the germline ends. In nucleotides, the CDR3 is TGTGCCAGTAGTAATACCTTCCGGACTGCTAACTATGGCTACACCTTC. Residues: CASSNTFRTANYGYTF. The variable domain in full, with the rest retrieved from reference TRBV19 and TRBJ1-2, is DGGITQSPKYLFRKEGQNVTLSCEQNLNHDAMYWYRQDPGQGLRLIYYSQIVNDFQKGDIAEGYSVSREKKESFPLTVTSAQKNPTAFYLCASSNTFRTANYGYTFGSGTRLTVV.

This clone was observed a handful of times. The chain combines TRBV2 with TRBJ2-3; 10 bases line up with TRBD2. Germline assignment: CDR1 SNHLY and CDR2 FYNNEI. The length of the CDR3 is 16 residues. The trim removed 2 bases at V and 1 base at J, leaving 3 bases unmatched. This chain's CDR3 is CASSEYGTSGTDTQYF. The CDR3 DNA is TGTGCCAGCAGTGAATATGGGACTAGCGGCACAGATACGCAGTATTTT.

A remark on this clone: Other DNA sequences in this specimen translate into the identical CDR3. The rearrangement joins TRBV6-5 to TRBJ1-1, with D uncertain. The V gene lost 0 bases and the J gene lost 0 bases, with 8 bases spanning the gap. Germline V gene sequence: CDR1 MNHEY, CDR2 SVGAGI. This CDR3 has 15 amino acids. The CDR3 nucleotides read TGTGCCAGCAGTTACTCAGCGGGGTTGAACACTGAAGCTTTCTTT. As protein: CASSYSAGLNTEAFF.

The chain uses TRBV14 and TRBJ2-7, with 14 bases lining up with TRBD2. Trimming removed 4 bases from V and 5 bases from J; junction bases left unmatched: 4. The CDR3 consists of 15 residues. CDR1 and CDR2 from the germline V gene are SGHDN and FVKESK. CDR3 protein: CASSRGTSGRNEQYF. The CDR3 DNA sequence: TGTGCCAGCAGCCGCGGGACTAGCGGGAGAAACGAGCAGTACTTC.

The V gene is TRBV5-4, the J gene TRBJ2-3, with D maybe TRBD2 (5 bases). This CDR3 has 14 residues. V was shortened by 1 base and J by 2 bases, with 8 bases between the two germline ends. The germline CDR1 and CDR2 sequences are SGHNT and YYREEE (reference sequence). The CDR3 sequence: CASSLTLDTDTQYF. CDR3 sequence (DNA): TGTGCCAGCAGCTTGACACTAGACACAGATACGCAGTATTTT.

CDR3 protein: CASSYSRNRGYKRGGYGYTF. The CDR3, as DNA: TGTGCCAGCAGTTATAGCCGTAACAGAGGATACAAGAGGGGAGGGTATGGCTACACCTTC. This chain uses TRBV6-9 with TRBJ1-2; D is possibly TRBD1 (5 bases). V was cut by 2 bases and J by 5 bases, with 30 bases left in between. CDR1 is MNHGY, CDR2 SVAAGI, per germline. This CDR3 has 20 residues.

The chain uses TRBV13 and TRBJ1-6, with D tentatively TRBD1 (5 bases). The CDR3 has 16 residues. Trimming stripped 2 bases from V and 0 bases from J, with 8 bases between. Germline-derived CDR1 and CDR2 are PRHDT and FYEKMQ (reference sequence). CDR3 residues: CASSLRGTSYNSPLHF. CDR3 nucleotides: TGTGCCAGCAGCTTAAGGGGTACCTCCTATAATTCACCCCTCCACTTT.

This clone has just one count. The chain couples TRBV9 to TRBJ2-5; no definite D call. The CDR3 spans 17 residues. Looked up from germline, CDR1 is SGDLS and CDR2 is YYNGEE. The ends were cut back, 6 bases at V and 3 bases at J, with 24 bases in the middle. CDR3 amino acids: CASTHSNYDPGEETQYF. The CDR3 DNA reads TGTGCCAGCACTCACTCCAATTATGATCCAGGCGAAGAGACCCAGTACTTC. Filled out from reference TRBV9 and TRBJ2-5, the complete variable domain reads DSGVTQTPKHLITATGQRVTLRCSPRSGDLSVYWYQQSLDQGLQFLIQYYNGEERAKGNILERFSAQQFPDLHSELNLSSLELGDSALYFCASTHSNYDPGEETQYFGPGTRLLVL.

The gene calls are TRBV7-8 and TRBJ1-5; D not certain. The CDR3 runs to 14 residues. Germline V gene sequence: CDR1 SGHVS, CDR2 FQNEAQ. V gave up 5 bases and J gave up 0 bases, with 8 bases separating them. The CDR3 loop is CASSVSDSNQPQHF. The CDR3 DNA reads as TGTGCCAGCAGCGTCAGCGATAGCAATCAGCCCCAGCATTTT. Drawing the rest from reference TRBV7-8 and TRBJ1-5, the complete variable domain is GAGVSQSPRYKVAKRGQDVALRCDPISGHVSLFWYQQALGQGPEFLTYFQNEAQLDKSGLPSDRFFAERPEGSVSTLKIQRTQQEDSAVYLCASSVSDSNQPQHFGDGTRLSIL.

Written as DNA, the CDR3 is TGTGCCACCAGCCGAAACGGGGGAAACACTGAAGCTTTCTTT. This sequence encodes CATSRNGGNTEAFF. The chain employs TRBV15 and TRBJ1-1; D is perhaps TRBD1 (5 bases). Germline assignment: CDR1 LNHNV and CDR2 YYDKDF (reference sequence). The CDR3 is 14 amino acids. V lost 5 bases and J lost 2, with 12 bases in between. The full variable domain, rest sourced from reference TRBV15 and TRBJ1-1, is DAMVIQNPRYQVTQFGKPVTLSCSQTLNHNVMYWYQQKSSQAPKLLFHYYDKDFNNEADTPDNFQSRRPNTSFCFLDIRSPGLGDTAMYLCATSRNGGNTEAFFGQGTRLTVV.

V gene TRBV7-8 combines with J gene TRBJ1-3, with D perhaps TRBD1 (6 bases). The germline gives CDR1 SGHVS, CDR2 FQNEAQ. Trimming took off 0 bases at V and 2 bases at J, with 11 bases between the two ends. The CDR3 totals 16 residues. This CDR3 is CASSLAGTGTGNTIYF. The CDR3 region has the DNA TGTGCCAGCAGCTTAGCGGGTACAGGGACTGGAAACACCATATATTTT.